One sample yielded the 10 T cell receptor beta chains listed below, sequenced in a study of blood T cells in healthy people across ages (dated by TCRdb to the mid-2010s). The library was built by means of 5' RACE. The run used an Illumina HiSeq 2500. The second PCR ran for about 7 to 11 cycles and used a J-beta primer mix along with a sample-barcoded 5' primer. TCRdb ran its own pipeline on the public reads, namely fastp trimming at Q25 and MiXCR clone calling, and kept in-frame beta chains. Each CDR3 protein gets just one entry, which takes the most common genes and DNA from the rows behind it. For this sample the table gives roughly 1,300,000 distinct CDR3 sequences, of which around 59% were detected only once. In total, the top ten clones hold over 5.5% of the sample. The sequenced material came from blood. These receptors all come from a man aged 18-30 years in good health.

The chain uses TRBV6-2 or TRBV6-3 and TRBJ2-5; D is possibly TRBD1 or TRBD2 (5 bases each). Germline-derived CDR1 and CDR2 are MNHEY and SVGEGT. CDR3 length equals 15 residues. The V end lost 10 bases, the J end lost 3 bases, and 21 bases lay between the germline ends. The CDR3 protein is CATLRFRGPKETQYF. CDR3 DNA sequence: TGTGCCACACTCCGGTTTCGGGGCCCAAAAGAGACCCAGTACTTC.

The chain links TRBV27 to TRBJ2-5; 16 positions match TRBD2. This CDR3 comprises 19 residues. J was trimmed by 4 bases and V by 5 bases; bases with no gene match: 13. Germline assignment: CDR1 MNHEY and CDR2 SMNVEV (reference sequence). The CDR3 DNA sequence: TGTGCCAGCAGTCCAGGGACTAGCGGGGGGGCCTTGGTGGGAGAGACCCAGTACTTC. It encodes CASSPGTSGGALVGETQYF.

The V and J genes are TRBV6-5 and TRBJ2-3, with D perhaps TRBD2 (7 bases). Trimming took off 2 bases at V and 1 base at J, with 13 bases between the two ends. CDR1 and CDR2 from the germline V gene are MNHEY and SVGAGI. The CDR3 has 16 amino acids. CDR3 protein: CASSYVGGGGTDTQYF. Here the CDR3 DNA reads TGTGCCAGCAGTTACGTCGGCGGGGGCGGCACAGATACGCAGTATTTT.

This sequence joins TRBV27 and TRBJ2-7; 10 bases agree with TRBD1. The CDR3 loop spans 15 amino acids. Looked up from germline, CDR1 is MNHEY and CDR2 is SMNVEV (reference sequence). Trimming took 2 bases from V and 2 from J; bases not matched to a gene: 3. The CDR3 loop is CASSLDGTGAYEQYF. The CDR3, as DNA: TGTGCCAGCAGTTTAGATGGGACAGGGGCCTACGAGCAGTACTTC.

The V and J genes are TRBV28 and TRBJ2-7; TRBD2 matches at 7 bases. Losses at the gene ends were 5 bases for V and 2 bases for J; bases not matched to a gene: 6. Germline V gene sequence: CDR1 MDHEN, CDR2 SYDVKM. This CDR3 region has 14 residues. The CDR3 loop reads CASSVGGVAYEQYF. CDR3 nucleotides: TGTGCCAGCAGTGTGGGAGGGGTGGCCTACGAGCAGTACTTC.

This clonotype appeared once. The rearrangement links TRBV6-5 to TRBJ1-4; 7 bases line up with TRBD1. CDR1 is MNHEY, CDR2 SVGAGI, per germline. The CDR3 runs 15 residues. Trimming took 6 bases from V and 3 from J; bases not matched to a gene: 7. The CDR3 DNA reads as TGTGCCAGCAGCTGGACAGGCCGTTCTAATGAAAAACTGTTTTTT. This encodes CASSWTGRSNEKLFF.

The genes are TRBV4-3 and TRBJ2-7, with 9 bases lining up with TRBD1. With 2 bases clipped from V and 1 base from J, the junction kept 6 bases outside the gene matches. This CDR3 region has 16 residues. Per the germline V gene, CDR1 is LGHNA and CDR2 is YSLEER. CDR3 residues: CASSQTAGTGSYEQYF. For the CDR3, the DNA is TGCGCCAGCAGCCAAACTGCCGGGACAGGGTCCTACGAGCAGTACTTC.

The CDR3 nucleotides are TGTGCCAGCAGTCACCTGGGGCAGGACTATGGCTACACCTTC. This translates into CASSHLGQDYGYTF. The chain has TRBV6-6 and TRBJ1-2; D might be TRBD1 (5 bases). The germline V and J ends were trimmed by 5 bases and 3 bases, with 13 bases remaining between them. The CDR3 loop spans 14 amino acids. Germline V lookup: CDR1 MNHNY, CDR2 SVGAGI (reference sequence).

This clonotype was found a few times. This rearrangement joins TRBV6-2 or TRBV6-3 to TRBJ2-1; the match to TRBD2 covers 9 bases. The CDR3 has 14 residues. V shed 7 bases, J shed 5 bases, and the junction held 6 bases outside the gene matches. Germline V gives CDR1 MNHEY, CDR2 SVGEGT. CDR3 amino acids: CASTGGGADNEQFF. CDR3 coding DNA: TGTGCCAGCACGGGCGGGGGGGCCGACAATGAGCAGTTCTTC.

V gene TRBV7-9 combines with J gene TRBJ1-1; 12 nucleotides match TRBD1. CDR1 and CDR2 from the germline V gene are SEHNR and FQNEAQ (reference sequence). V lost 11 bases, J lost 5 bases, and 6 bases stayed unmatched. This CDR3 spans 13 amino acids. The CDR3 loop reads CAVGQGARTEAFF. In DNA, the CDR3 is TGTGCCGTGGGACAGGGGGCCCGAACTGAAGCTTTCTTT.